The subject of this entry is one TCR beta chain. V was pared by 0 bases and J by 4 bases, with 9 bases between. This CDR3 has 14 amino acids. CDR1 and CDR2 (germline): SNHLY, FYNNEI. Assay used: immunoSEQ multiplex PCR; TCRdb lists only in-frame clones, some missing. Of approximately 480,000 clones detected, roughly 87% appear once; the ten largest clones hold 0.7%. This sample is part of a study of blood T cell repertoires in COVID-19. The overall study: Acute and convalescent COVID-19 samples came from the United States, Italy and Spain.

Researchers sorted participants into cohorts using their self-reported clinical history. Recovered status in Cohort 3 required two negative PCRs, clearance, or symptom resolution. The chain employs TRBV2 and TRBJ1-1; D gene ambiguous. The specimen was PBMCs or T cells enriched from blood (not recorded which). The receptor's source is a woman between 18 and 30 years old who had recovered from COVID-19. Here the CDR3 reads CASSEARGPTEAFF. The CDR3 DNA reads TGTGCCAGCAGTGAAGCTCGAGGGCCCACTGAAGCTTTCTTT.